What follows are 20 T cell receptor beta chains derived from one specimen sequenced in a study of graft-versus-host responses after intestinal transplantation. Repertoires were generated with immunoSEQ multiplex PCR, while TCRdb's copy carries only in-frame clones and drops some. The sample holds approximately 90,000 clones, 85% to 95% seen once. Antigens of these TCRs are unknown. Sample: unstimulated CD8+ T cells sorted from spleen or lymph node cells, taken before intestinal transplant. The source of these receptors is a human donor who received an intestinal transplant.

The sample holds one count of this clone. The J gene is TRBJ1-2, the V gene TRBV7-8; D unresolved. The V end was cut by 0 bases, the J end by 4 bases, with 12 bases between. The V gene's germline CDR1 is SGHVS and CDR2 FQNEAQ. The CDR3 has 15 residues. The CDR3 here is CASSLASSAVYGYTF. The CDR3 DNA follows: TGTGCCAGCAGCTTAGCCAGTAGTGCGGTCTATGGCTACACCTTC.

This chain uses TRBV5-6 with TRBJ2-2; 9 bases agree with TRBD1. V lost 4 bases and J lost 3; bases outside the gene matches: 7. Germline CDR1 SGHDT, CDR2 YYEEEE. The CDR3 runs 16 residues. The CDR3 reads CASSTGTGSDTGELFF. As DNA, the CDR3 is TGTGCCAGCAGCACCGGGACAGGGTCGGACACCGGGGAGCTGTTTTTT.

This chain joins TRBV7-9 and TRBJ1-1; D call uncertain. Trimming left V 5 bases short and J 4 bases short, with 17 bases between. The CDR3 runs to 15 residues. CDR1 is SEHNR, CDR2 FQNEAQ, per germline (reference sequence). The CDR3 coding sequence is TGTGCCAGCAGCGTGAATCCGGTCGGTAGCACTGAAGCTTTCTTT. Translation: CASSVNPVGSTEAFF. Together with reference TRBV7-9 and TRBJ1-1, the CDR3 gives the full variable domain: DTGVSQNPRHKITKRGQNVTFRCDPISEHNRLYWYRQTLGQGPEFLTYFQNEAQLEKSRLLSDRFSAERPKGSFSTLEIQRTEQGDSAMYLCASSVNPVGSTEAFFGQGTRLTVV.

The V and J genes are TRBV4-3 and TRBJ1-1, with a possible D match to TRBD1 (5 bases). Trimming left V 0 bases short and J 6 bases short, with 8 bases between. The CDR3 has 13 amino acids. The germline CDR1 and CDR2 sequences are LGHNA and YSLEER. Written as DNA, the CDR3 is TGCGCCAGCAGCCAAGATGGGGGGGCTGAAGCTTTCTTT. Amino acid sequence: CASSQDGGAEAFF.

The rearrangement links TRBV6-5 to TRBJ2-7; 7 positions match TRBD1. With 3 bases clipped from V and 2 bases from J, the junction kept 7 bases outside the gene matches. Germline V gene lookup returns CDR1 MNHEY and CDR2 SVGAGI. This CDR3 has 15 residues. CDR3 region: CASSYRQGETYEQYF. Written as DNA, the CDR3 is TGTGCCAGCAGTTATCGGCAGGGGGAAACCTACGAGCAGTACTTC.

The gene calls are TRBV25-1 and TRBJ1-2; D unresolved. Looked up from germline, CDR1 is MGHDK and CDR2 is SYGVNS. The CDR3 runs 13 residues. V shed 1 base and J shed 7 bases, with 10 bases lying between them. CDR3 sequence: CASSESAGFGYTF. The DNA for the CDR3 is TGTGCCAGCAGTGAATCGGCGGGTTTTGGCTACACCTTC.

The V call is TRBV14, the J call TRBJ1-1; D gene ambiguous. Trimming took 3 bases from V and 1 from J, leaving 6 bases between them. The CDR3 has 13 amino acids. Germline V gene sequence: CDR1 SGHDN, CDR2 FVKESK. CDR3 in DNA: TGTGCCAGCAGCCAGTCAGGGAACACTGAAGCTTTCTTT. It codes for CASSQSGNTEAFF.

The chain is built from TRBV30 and TRBJ2-7, with D hard to call. The germline V gene has CDR1 GTSNPN and CDR2 SVGIG (reference sequence). The CDR3 runs to 13 residues. V gave up 1 base and J gave up 3 bases, with 10 bases separating them. The CDR3 DNA sequence: TGTGCCTGGAGTGGCGGTCAGTTCTACGAGCAGTACTTC. This gives the protein CAWSGGQFYEQYF.

This chain uses TRBV7-2 with TRBJ1-1; D is undetermined. Between the trimmed V and J ends, which lost 4 bases and 0 bases, there was a span of 6 bases. The CDR3 sequence is 13 residues long. In germline, CDR1 is SGHTA, CDR2 FQGNSA. The CDR3 reads CASSSGLNTEAFF. The CDR3 DNA sequence: TGTGCCAGCAGCTCGGGTCTGAACACTGAAGCTTTCTTT.

This clone was seen a single time. The CDR3 spells CASSLQGTNTEAFF. In nucleotides, the CDR3 is TGTGCCAGCAGTTTGCAGGGAACGAACACTGAAGCTTTCTTT. This rearrangement joins TRBV27 to TRBJ1-1; tentatively, D is TRBD1 (5 bases). The CDR3 covers 14 residues. Trimming shortened V by 3 bases and J by 1 base, and 9 bases separated the two germline ends. The germline gives CDR1 MNHEY, CDR2 SMNVEV (reference sequence).

The chain uses TRBV27 and TRBJ1-2, with D perhaps TRBD1 (5 bases). Germline V gives CDR1 MNHEY, CDR2 SMNVEV (reference sequence). Trimming shortened V by 2 bases and J by 10 bases, and 14 bases separated the two germline ends. This CDR3 contains 13 residues. CDR3 residues: CASSLGRTSDYTF. The CDR3, as DNA: TGTGCCAGCAGTTTAGGTAGGACAAGCGACTACACCTTC.

The CDR3 spells CASSDQGPNTEAFF. CDR3 in DNA: TGTGCCAGCAGTGATCAGGGGCCTAACACTGAAGCTTTCTTT. This rearrangement joins TRBV25-1 to TRBJ1-1; perhaps TRBD1 as D (6 bases). Germline V gene sequence: CDR1 MGHDK, CDR2 SYGVNS. The CDR3 is 14 amino acids. Trimming took off 3 bases at V and 2 bases at J, with 10 bases between the two ends.

The chain uses TRBV4-1 and TRBJ2-5, with TRBD1 as a possible D gene (6 bases). With 1 base removed from V and 2 bases from J, the gap between germline ends came to 14 bases. Germline CDR1 is MGHRA and CDR2 is YSYEKL. The CDR3 runs 16 residues. The CDR3 spells CASSQVPDSDQETQYF. CDR3 nucleotides: TGCGCCAGCAGCCAAGTCCCGGACAGCGATCAAGAGACCCAGTACTTC.

V gene TRBV11-2 combines with J gene TRBJ2-7, with 8 bases identical to TRBD1. After removal of 1 base from V and 4 bases from J, the junction contained 6 bases not matched to a gene. CDR1 and CDR2 (germline): SGHAT, FQNNGV. This CDR3 region has 15 residues. CDR3 sequence: CASSLAPGGRYEQYF. The CDR3 DNA sequence: TGTGCCAGCAGCTTAGCCCCAGGGGGCAGGTACGAGCAGTACTTC. Complete variable domain (other parts from reference TRBV11-2 and TRBJ2-7): EAGVAQSPRYKIIEKRQSVAFWCNPISGHATLYWYQQILGQGPKLLIQFQNNGVVDDSQLPKDRFSAERLKGVDSTLKIQPAKLEDSAVYLCASSLAPGGRYEQYFGPGTRLTVT.

The rearrangement links TRBV19 to TRBJ2-7; D is unclear. CDR3 size: 13 residues. Germline CDR1 and CDR2: LNHDA and SQIVND (reference sequence). Trimming stripped 4 bases from V and 5 bases from J, with 12 bases between. CDR3 sequence reads: CASSNPGYHEQYF. The CDR3 nucleotides read TGTGCCAGTAGTAATCCGGGTTACCACGAGCAGTACTTC.

The rearrangement links TRBV7-6 to TRBJ1-1; maybe TRBD1 (6 bases). Germline CDR1 and CDR2: SGHVS and FNYEAQ. The CDR3 spans 14 residues. V was cut by 1 base and J by 1 base, with 7 bases left in between. DNA of the CDR3: TGTGCCAGCAGCTTAGTACAGGGGAACACTGAAGCTTTCTTT. It encodes CASSLVQGNTEAFF.

The gene calls are TRBV27 and TRBJ2-7; TRBD1 aligns across 8 bases. Losses at the gene ends were 5 bases for V and 0 bases for J; bases not matched to a gene: 3. Germline CDR1 reads MNHEY; CDR2 reads SMNVEV (reference sequence). CDR3 length: 14 amino acids. DNA of the CDR3: TGTGCCAGCAGTCTGGACAGGGCCTCCTACGAGCAGTACTTC. Residues: CASSLDRASYEQYF.

The rearrangement uses TRBV7-9 and TRBJ1-5; TRBD1 agrees at 9 bases. Germline-derived CDR1 and CDR2 are SEHNR and FQNEAQ (reference sequence). The CDR3 contains 16 residues. Trimming cost V 0 bases and J 6 bases; bases outside gene matches: 6. The CDR3 nucleotides read TGTGCCAGCAGCTTAGCTGACAGGGGGGGAAGTCAGCCCCAGCATTTT. Translating it yields CASSLADRGGSQPQHF.

The chain joins TRBV14 to TRBJ2-7; D remains unclear. The CDR3 is 14 amino acids. V lost 0 bases and J lost 2, with 8 bases in between. Germline CDR1 and CDR2: SGHDN and FVKESK. CDR3 sequence (DNA): TGTGCCAGCAGCCAAGATAACAGACCCTACGAGCAGTACTTC. Residues: CASSQDNRPYEQYF. The complete variable domain, with remaining parts taken from reference TRBV14 and TRBJ2-7, reads EAGVTQFPSHSVIEKGQTVTLRCDPISGHDNLYWYRRVMGKEIKFLLHFVKESKQDESGMPNNRFLAERTGGTYSTLKVQPAELEDSGVYFCASSQDNRPYEQYFGPGTRLTVT.

The chain has TRBV7-2 and TRBJ2-7; D remains unclear. Germline V lookup: CDR1 SGHTA, CDR2 FQGNSA. V shed 1 base and J shed 3 bases, with 7 bases lying between them. The CDR3 extends over 13 amino acids. The chain's CDR3 is CASSLDSYYEQYF. The CDR3 region has the DNA TGTGCCAGCAGCTTAGACAGCTACTACGAGCAGTACTTC.